This entry lists 19 T cell receptor beta chains sequenced from one sample in a study of T cells in Graves' hyperthyroidism and ophthalmopathy (dated by TCRdb to the late 2010s). The method behind the library was multiplex PCR. Sequencing took place on an Illumina HiSeq 2000. The TCR beta CDR3 regions were amplified from the RNA transcripts. The first round of RT-PCR for the TCR CDR3 was performed with the HTBI primer set and the Qiagen OneStep RT-PCR kit. The raw public reads went through TCRdb reprocessing: fastp at Q25, MiXCR clone calling, in-frame beta chains kept. Entries are consolidated by CDR3 protein sequence, retaining the most common genes and DNA. The sample table records some 510,000 distinct CDR3 sequences; less than 25% of these occur just once. The ten largest account for around a quarter of the sample. The specimen sequenced was blood. Receptor source: a man aged 18 to 30 with Graves' hyperthyroidism.

This clonotype was observed at least ten times. This sequence joins TRBV15 and TRBJ2-7; D is possibly TRBD1 (7 bases). Trimming cost V 0 bases and J 4 bases, with 16 bases left between them. The CDR3 totals 16 residues. Germline values: CDR1 LNHNV, CDR2 YYDKDF (reference sequence). The DNA of the CDR3 is TGTGCCACCAGCAGAGAAGGAGGGGGCGTCGGGTACGAGCAGTACTTC. Encoded protein: CATSREGGGVGYEQYF. Using reference TRBV15 and TRBJ2-7 for the parts outside the CDR3, the full variable domain is DAMVIQNPRYQVTQFGKPVTLSCSQTLNHNVMYWYQQKSSQAPKLLFHYYDKDFNNEADTPDNFQSRRPNTSFCFLDIRSPGLGDTAMYLCATSREGGGVGYEQYFGPGTRLTVT.

This clonotype was counted at least ten times. The chain uses TRBV20-1 and TRBJ1-5; 9 bases map to TRBD1. V was pared by 3 bases and J by 4 bases, with 10 bases of the junction left unmatched. The germline gives CDR1 DFQATT, CDR2 SNEGSKA (reference sequence). The CDR3 consists of 16 residues. The DNA for the CDR3 is TGCAGTGCTAGGACACAGGGGGCCGCGCGTAATCAGCCCCAGCATTTT. This gives the protein CSARTQGAARNQPQHF.

This clonotype was recorded many times. This rearrangement joins TRBV12-3 or TRBV12-4 to TRBJ1-6, with 8 bases matching TRBD1. The CDR3 is 14 residues long. The V and J ends lost 6 bases and 8 bases, in that order; junction bases with no gene match: 6. CDR3: CASRNGQGYSPLHF. DNA for the CDR3: TGTGCCAGCAGAAATGGACAGGGATATTCACCCCTCCACTTT.

This clonotype showed up many times. V gene TRBV4-2 combines with J gene TRBJ2-7, with TRBD1 matching 7 bases. Germline CDR1 and CDR2: LGHNA and YNFKEQ. The ends lost 4 bases at V and 6 bases at J; junction bases unmatched: 6. CDR3 size: 13 residues. The CDR3 DNA reads TGTGCCAGCAGCCCCGACAGGGCCAGCGAGCAGTACTTC. Translated: CASSPDRASEQYF.

This clonotype has a single count. This rearrangement joins TRBV20-1 to TRBJ1-5; D call uncertain. Trimming shortened V by 5 bases and J by 2 bases, and 10 bases separated the two germline ends. There are 13 residues in the CDR3. Germline V gene lookup returns CDR1 DFQATT and CDR2 SNEGSKA (reference sequence). Here the CDR3 DNA reads TGCAGTGCTCAAGGGTTGCGCAATCAGCCCCAGCATTTT. Translating gives CSAQGLRNQPQHF.

About this clonotype itself: One base away lies a much larger clone, so this may be a sequencing read error. The chain combines TRBV4-1 with TRBJ2-7, with D perhaps TRBD2 (5 bases). Germline V lookup: CDR1 MGHRA, CDR2 YSYEKL. CDR3 size: 15 residues. Trimming removed 1 base from V and 2 bases from J, with 12 bases in between. CDR3 residues: CASSQVPGGPYEQYV. The CDR3 DNA is TGCGCCAGCAGCCAAGTCCCCGGCGGGCCCTACGAGCAGTACGTC.

In regard to this clonotype: At one end, the junction sequence differs from germline, possibly due to a read error. The chain joins TRBV11-2 to TRBJ2-5; D unclear. CDR1 SGHAT and CDR2 FQNNGV come from the germline V gene. The CDR3 runs 12 residues. CDR3 sequence (DNA): TGTGCCAGCACCTTAGACCCAAAGACCCAGTACTTC. Amino acids: CASTLDPKTQYF.

There are many counts of this clonotype. The chain joins TRBV2 to TRBJ2-4; D assignment may be TRBD1 or TRBD2 (5 bases each). Trimming stripped 5 bases from V and 3 bases from J, with 23 bases between. Germline V gives CDR1 SNHLY, CDR2 FYNNEI. The CDR3 extends over 18 amino acids. CDR3 bases: TGTGCCAGCAGTTTAATCCTTAGGGAGACAGACGACAAAAACATTCAGTACTTC. It is translated as CASSLILRETDDKNIQYF.

This clonotype was found many times. The chain couples TRBV30 to TRBJ1-2; D is unclear. The CDR3 spans 13 residues. V was trimmed by 1 base and J by 8 bases, leaving 14 bases between them. CDR1 is GTSNPN and CDR2 is SVGIG in the germline V gene (reference sequence). The CDR3 coding sequence is TGTGCCTGGAGTGGGAACCCAGGAGGGGGCTACACCTTC. Amino acids: CAWSGNPGGGYTF. Based on the CDR3 plus reference TRBV30 and TRBJ1-2, the full variable domain is SQTIHQWPATLVQPVGSPLSLECTVEGTSNPNLYWYRQAAGRGLQLLFYSVGIGQISSEVPQNLSASRPQDRQFILSSKKLLLSDSGFYLCAWSGNPGGGYTFGSGTRLTVV.

J is TRBJ1-5 and V is TRBV12-3 or TRBV12-4; D possibly corresponds to TRBD1 (5 bases). The V end was cut by 5 bases, the J end by 2 bases, with 16 bases between. The CDR3 consists of 16 residues. CDR3 in DNA: TGTGCCAGCAGTGAACAGGCAGGGTTGGGCAATCAGCCCCAGCATTTT. Translated, it gives CASSEQAGLGNQPQHF.

The chain combines TRBV28 with TRBJ1-6; D perhaps matches TRBD1 (6 bases). The V end was cut by 7 bases, the J end by 6 bases, with 16 bases between. In germline, CDR1 is MDHEN, CDR2 SYDVKM. The CDR3 length is 15 residues. As DNA, the CDR3 is TGTGCCAGCACGGGGCAGGGGATGAGTAATTCACCCCTCCACTTT. This encodes CASTGQGMSNSPLHF. Combining the CDR3 with reference TRBV28 and TRBJ1-6 gives the whole variable domain DVKVTQSSRYLVKRTGEKVFLECVQDMDHENMFWYRQDPGLGLRLIYFSYDVKMKEKGDIPEGYSVSREKKERFSLILESASTNQTSMYLCASTGQGMSNSPLHFGNGTRLTVT.

This clonotype was recorded many times. The V call is TRBV12-3 or TRBV12-4, the J call TRBJ1-1; 7 nucleotides agree with TRBD1. This CDR3 is built from 17 residues. The trim removed 4 bases at V and 3 bases at J, leaving 14 bases unmatched. CDR3 amino acids: CASSSLNGRGPDTEAFF. CDR3 bases: TGTGCCAGCAGTTCACTTAACGGAAGGGGGCCCGACACTGAAGCTTTCTTT.

The V call is TRBV4-1, the J call TRBJ2-7; 7 bases align to TRBD2. The V gene end was trimmed by 1 base and the J gene end by 7 bases; junction bases not matched to a gene: 16. Germline V gene lookup returns CDR1 MGHRA and CDR2 YSYEKL. This CDR3 comprises 17 residues. Written as DNA, the CDR3 is TGCGCCAGCAGCCAAGGGAGGAGCAGGAGCGGGACGGGGGAGCAGTACTTC. This encodes CASSQGRSRSGTGEQYF.

The rearrangement links TRBV4-1 to TRBJ2-2; the D gene is possibly TRBD2 (5 bases). The CDR3 spans 14 residues. The ends were cut back, 5 bases at V and 4 bases at J, with 11 bases in the middle. The germline V gene encodes CDR1 MGHRA and CDR2 YSYEKL. CDR3 sequence reads: CASSGPGSTGELFF. The CDR3 DNA follows: TGCGCCAGCAGCGGGCCGGGGTCCACCGGGGAGCTGTTTTTT.

This clonotype occurred many times. The V call is TRBV12-3 or TRBV12-4, the J call TRBJ1-1; D gene unclear. Trimming stripped 3 bases from V and 5 bases from J, with 7 bases between. The CDR3 is 12 residues long. CDR3 residues: CASSFSATEAFF. The CDR3 DNA reads as TGTGCCAGCAGTTTTTCGGCGACTGAAGCTTTCTTT.

This clonotype was detected ten times or more. This sequence joins TRBV2 and TRBJ2-7, with D possibly matching TRBD1 (6 bases). CDR1 is SNHLY and CDR2 is FYNNEI in the germline V gene. V dropped 5 bases and J dropped 0 bases, with 17 bases sitting between them. The CDR3 extends over 16 amino acids. The DNA for the CDR3 is TGTGCCAGCAGTACCGGGACACTTAACCTCTCCTACGAGCAGTACTTC. It codes for CASSTGTLNLSYEQYF.

This clonotype was picked up one time. Lacking the conserved final phenylalanine or tryptophan, this CDR3 likely reflects a read error. The DNA is omitted, as the CDR3 cannot be located on it reliably, and the CDR3 follows TCRdb's listing. The J gene is TRBJ1-5, the V gene TRBV6-1. The CDR3 extends over 15 residues, inclusive of both ends. CDR1 MNHNS and CDR2 SASEGT come from the germline V gene. The CDR3 loop reads CASSENHGSNQPQHL.

This chain links TRBV20-1 with TRBJ1-5; D is unclear. This CDR3 has 13 residues. The V and J ends lost 6 bases and 4 bases respectively, with 13 bases between them. Germline V gives CDR1 DFQATT, CDR2 SNEGSKA (reference sequence). The CDR3 region has the DNA TGCAGTGCCGCGGGCCAGCTTAATCAGCCCCAGCATTTT. Translation gives CSAAGQLNQPQHF.

On this clonotype itself: Mismatch with germline at one junction end may stem from a read error. The genes are TRBV15 and TRBJ1-5; tentatively, D is TRBD1 (6 bases). Germline assignment: CDR1 LNHNV and CDR2 YYDKDF (reference sequence). CDR3 length: 16 amino acids. This CDR3 is CATSRAQGPANQPQHF. Written as DNA, the CDR3 is TGCGCCACCAGCAGAGCACAGGGCCCAGCTAATCAGCCCCAGCATTTT. Complete variable domain (other parts from reference TRBV15 and TRBJ1-5): DAMVIQNPRYQVTQFGKPVTLSCSQTLNHNVMYWYQQKSSQAPKLLFHYYDKDFNNEADTPDNFQSRRPNTSFCFLDIRSPGLGDTAMYLCATSRAQGPANQPQHFGDGTRLSIL.